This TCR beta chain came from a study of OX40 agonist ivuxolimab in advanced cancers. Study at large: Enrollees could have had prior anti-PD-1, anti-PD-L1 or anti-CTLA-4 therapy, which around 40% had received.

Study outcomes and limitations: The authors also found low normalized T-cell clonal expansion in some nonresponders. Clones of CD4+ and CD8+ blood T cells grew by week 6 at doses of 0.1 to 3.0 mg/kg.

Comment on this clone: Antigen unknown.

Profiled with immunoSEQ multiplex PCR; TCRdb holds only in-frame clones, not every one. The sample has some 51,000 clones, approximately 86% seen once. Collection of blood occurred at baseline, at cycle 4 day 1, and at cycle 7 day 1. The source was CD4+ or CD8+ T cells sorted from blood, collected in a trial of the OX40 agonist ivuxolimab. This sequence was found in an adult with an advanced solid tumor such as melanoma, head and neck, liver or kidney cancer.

Here the CDR3 reads CASSLFPEAFF. The CDR3 nucleotides read TGTGCCAGCAGCTTATTTCCTGAAGCTTTCTTT. The V gene is TRBV13, the J gene TRBJ1-1; unclear D gene. The germline V gene encodes CDR1 PRHDT and CDR2 FYEKMQ (reference sequence). Trimming cost V 2 bases and J 6 bases, with 4 bases left between them. This CDR3 region has 11 residues.